The clone carrying this TCR beta chain was seen a few times. V was trimmed by 0 bases and J by 2 bases, leaving 8 bases between them. The CDR3 spans 14 residues. Germline V gene data show CDR1 as MNHEY and CDR2 as SMNVEV (reference sequence). This entry comes from a study of T-cell reconstitution after alpha-beta-depleted transplantation in children. A TCRbeta library incorporating unique molecular identifiers was prepared. TCRdb re-called the PCR reads through MiXCR, storing one row per CDR3 protein. The sample shows around 400,000 distinct CDR3 sequences, approximately 11% of them seen only once. This chain joins TRBV27 and TRBJ2-7; the D is unclear. The sequencing here drew on PBMCs from the stem cell graft donor, taken from the stem cell graft. The sequence was collected from a human donor who donated a stem cell graft to a child with acute myeloid leukemia. Written as DNA, the CDR3 is TGTGCCAGCAGTTTATCCCCAGGTCCCTACGAGCAGTACTTC. Its protein product is CASSLSPGPYEQYF.